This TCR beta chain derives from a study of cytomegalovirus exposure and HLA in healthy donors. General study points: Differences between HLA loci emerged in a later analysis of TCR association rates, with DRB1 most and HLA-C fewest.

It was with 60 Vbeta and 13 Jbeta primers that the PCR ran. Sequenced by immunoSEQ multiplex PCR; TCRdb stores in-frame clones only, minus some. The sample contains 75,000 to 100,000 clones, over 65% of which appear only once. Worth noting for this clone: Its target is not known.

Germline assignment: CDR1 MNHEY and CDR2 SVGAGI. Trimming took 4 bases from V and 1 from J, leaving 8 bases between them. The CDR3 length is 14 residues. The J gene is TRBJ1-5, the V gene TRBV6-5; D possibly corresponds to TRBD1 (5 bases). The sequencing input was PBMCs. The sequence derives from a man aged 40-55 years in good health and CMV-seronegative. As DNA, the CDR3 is TGTGCCAGCAGTTCAGGGAAGAGCAATCAGCCCCAGCATTTT. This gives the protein CASSSGKSNQPQHF.